The 20 T cell receptor beta chains reported below all come from one sample, sequenced in a study of shared clonotypes between healthy human individuals. Profiled with immunoSEQ multiplex PCR; TCRdb holds only in-frame clones, not every one. The sample gives over 2,000,000 clones, just under 95% of which show up once; around 1.8% is in the top ten. Positive CCR7 selection of CD45RO-negative cells yielded the naive CD8 cells, and terminally differentiated effector memory CD45RA+ cells were excluded. Sequenced input: naive CD8+ T cells from PBMCs. Receptors originate from a man younger than 35 in good health. Some clones in this sample may be carry-over from other donors' samples.

The rearrangement uses TRBV5-4 and TRBJ1-4; weak D call: TRBD1 (6 bases). CDR1 SGHNT and CDR2 YYREEE come from the germline V gene (reference sequence). The CDR3 contains 16 residues. Deletions cut 1 base from V and 1 base from J, with 11 bases between. The CDR3 sequence is CASSLLARGTNEKLFF. The CDR3 DNA reads as TGTGCCAGCAGCTTGTTGGCCAGGGGAACTAATGAAAAACTGTTTTTT.

The rearrangement joins TRBV5-1 to TRBJ2-1; D gene uncertain. In germline, CDR1 is SGHRS, CDR2 YFSETQ. Trimming shortened V by 6 bases and J by 0 bases, and 7 bases separated the two germline ends. The CDR3 loop spans 13 amino acids. CDR3 DNA sequence: TGCGCCAGCACAACGGCCTCCTACAATGAGCAGTTCTTC. This translates into CASTTASYNEQFF.

This clone was found once. V and J are TRBV28 and TRBJ2-1, with 9 bases lining up with TRBD2. The CDR3 is made up of 15 amino acids. Germline CDR1 is MDHEN and CDR2 is SYDVKM. V lost 3 bases, J lost 3 bases, and 3 bases stayed unmatched. The CDR3 sequence is CASSLRREGYNEQFF. The CDR3 DNA sequence: TGTGCCAGCAGTTTGAGGCGGGAGGGCTACAATGAGCAGTTCTTC.

This clone was recorded only once. This rearrangement joins TRBV14 to TRBJ2-5; D remains unclear. Germline V gives CDR1 SGHDN, CDR2 FVKESK. Trimming pared 3 bases from V and 1 base from J, leaving 18 bases between. This CDR3 is 17 amino acids long. The CDR3 DNA is TGTGCCAGCAGCCAGACTTGGCAGAAGACATTCCAAGAGACCCAGTACTTC. Amino acids: CASSQTWQKTFQETQYF.

This chain connects TRBV2 to TRBJ1-1, with D tentatively TRBD1 (5 bases). This CDR3 is 14 amino acids long. Looked up from germline, CDR1 is SNHLY and CDR2 is FYNNEI. V shed 2 bases and J shed 4 bases, with 11 bases lying between them. As DNA, the CDR3 is TGTGCCAGCAGTGAACTGGGGGTGAGCACTGAAGCTTTCTTT. It encodes CASSELGVSTEAFF.

The rearrangement uses TRBV7-3 and TRBJ2-2, with unresolved D. Looked up from germline, CDR1 is SGHTA and CDR2 is FQGTGA. This CDR3 has 16 amino acids. V was trimmed by 1 base and J by 0 bases, leaving 9 bases between them. The CDR3 DNA reads TGTGCCAGCAGCTTAAGTCTGGATGCGAACACCGGGGAGCTGTTTTTT. It codes for CASSLSLDANTGELFF. Filled out from reference TRBV7-3 and TRBJ2-2, the complete variable domain reads GAGVSQTPSNKVTEKGKYVELRCDPISGHTALYWYRQSLGQGPEFLIYFQGTGAADDSGLPNDRFFAVRPEGSVSTLKIQRTERGDSAVYLCASSLSLDANTGELFFGEGSRLTVL.

To note about this clone: In the same sample, other DNA sequences code for this CDR3. This chain joins TRBV19 and TRBJ2-7; 9 nucleotides match TRBD2. The CDR3 is 15 amino acids. Germline V CDR1 and CDR2: LNHDA, SQIVND (reference sequence). V trimming: 3 bases; J trimming: 1 base; junction bases outside the gene matches: 4. The chain's CDR3 is CASSMLAGGSYEQYF. CDR3 coding DNA: TGTGCCAGTAGTATGCTTGCGGGAGGGTCCTACGAGCAGTACTTC.

Regarding this clone: The same CDR3 arises from other DNA sequences in this sample as well. The J gene is TRBJ1-5, the V gene TRBV15; no reliable D call. V lost 1 base and J 0 bases, leaving 7 bases between the germline ends. Looked up from germline, CDR1 is LNHNV and CDR2 is YYDKDF (reference sequence). CDR3 length: 15 residues. The CDR3 protein is CATSRAGNSNQPQHF. Written as DNA, the CDR3 is TGTGCCACCAGCAGAGCTGGGAATAGCAATCAGCCCCAGCATTTT.

This chain joins TRBV5-5 and TRBJ1-2; D remains ambiguous. CDR3 size: 15 residues. V gave up 6 bases and J gave up 2 bases, with 17 bases separating them. Germline V CDR1 and CDR2: SGHKS, YYEKEE (reference sequence). Written as DNA, the CDR3 is TGTGCCAGCACCCTGGATTGGGGTGAAAACTATGGCTACACCTTC. The encoded protein is CASTLDWGENYGYTF.

The chain employs TRBV30 and TRBJ2-7, with 7 bases that match TRBD1. In germline, CDR1 is GTSNPN, CDR2 SVGIG (reference sequence). J gave up 3 bases and V 3 bases, and 11 bases lay outside the gene matches. The CDR3 spans 15 residues. This chain's CDR3 is CAWSGDSNPLYEQYF. The CDR3 nucleotides are TGTGCCTGGAGCGGGGACAGCAACCCTCTCTACGAGCAGTACTTC.

This clone was seen once. This sample includes further DNA sequences coding for the same CDR3. The rearrangement uses TRBV28 and TRBJ2-1; TRBD2 matches 12 bases. Unmatched junction bases numbered 1, after V lost 6 bases and J lost 4 bases. CDR3 length: 14 amino acids. Germline V gives CDR1 MDHEN, CDR2 SYDVKM. The CDR3 here is CASRTSGGYNEQFF. CDR3 nucleotides: TGTGCCAGCAGGACTAGCGGGGGATACAATGAGCAGTTCTTC.

The chain carries TRBV7-2 and TRBJ2-1; D may match TRBD1 or TRBD2 (5 bases each). This CDR3 contains 15 residues. V lost 2 bases to trimming and J lost 3 bases, with 11 bases between them. Germline V lookup: CDR1 SGHTA, CDR2 FQGNSA. CDR3 DNA sequence: TGTGCCAGCAGCTTATTGGGGGATAACTACAATGAGCAGTTCTTC. This codes for CASSLLGDNYNEQFF.

The chain combines TRBV28 with TRBJ1-1; D gene uncertain. The CDR3 is made up of 14 amino acids. V was cut by 4 bases and J by 3 bases, with 12 bases left in between. Germline values: CDR1 MDHEN, CDR2 SYDVKM. The CDR3 nucleotides read TGTGCCAGCAGTTCACCTAGGTTAGACACTGAAGCTTTCTTT. Translated, it gives CASSSPRLDTEAFF.

This chain connects TRBV28 to TRBJ2-5; a possible D gene is TRBD2 (6 bases). The J call may be in error: the DNA end matches TRBJ2-7 better. The CDR3 is made up of 14 amino acids. Germline V gene sequence: CDR1 MDHEN, CDR2 SYDVKM. The CDR3 DNA reads TGTGCCAGCAGTTTTGTGGGACTGACCTACGAGCAGTACTTC. It encodes CASSFVGLTYEQYF.

V gene TRBV6-1 combines with J gene TRBJ2-3, with 7 bases fitting TRBD1. From germline, CDR1 is MNHNS and CDR2 SASEGT. V lost 7 bases and J lost 2; bases outside the gene matches: 9. The length of the CDR3 is 15 residues. CDR3 sequence reads: CASTNKQGTTDTQYF. CDR3 bases: TGTGCCAGCACCAACAAACAGGGGACCACAGATACGCAGTATTTT.

The chain has TRBV4-1 and TRBJ1-1; D is perhaps TRBD1 (5 bases). Germline-derived CDR1 and CDR2 are MGHRA and YSYEKL. CDR3 size: 15 residues. The V end lost 1 base, the J end lost 2 bases, and 11 bases lay between the germline ends. In DNA, the CDR3 is TGCGCCAGCAGCCAAGGTCGGGACCTAAACACTGAAGCTTTCTTT. Amino acids: CASSQGRDLNTEAFF.

The chain combines TRBV18 with TRBJ2-7; D is perhaps TRBD1 (6 bases). The CDR3 length is 15 residues. V was trimmed by 2 bases and J by 3 bases, leaving 14 bases between them. Germline V gives CDR1 KGHSH, CDR2 LQKENI. CDR3 loop: CASSPIKGDGYEQYF. The CDR3 bases are TGTGCCAGCTCACCAATTAAGGGGGACGGCTACGAGCAGTACTTC.

The V call is TRBV10-3, the J call TRBJ2-7; 9 bases fit TRBD1. The CDR3 spans 15 residues. V shed 3 bases and J 3 bases; nucleotides not matched to a gene: 6. Germline CDR1 and CDR2: ENHRY and SYGVKD. Written as DNA, the CDR3 is TGTGCCATCAGTGACGCGGGGACAGGGAACTACGAGCAGTACTTC. Residues: CAISDAGTGNYEQYF.

The chain carries TRBV14 and TRBJ2-7, with TRBD2 as a possible D gene (6 bases). CDR3 size: 14 residues. CDR1 and CDR2 from the germline V gene are SGHDN and FVKESK. V lost 4 bases and J lost 2, with 12 bases in between. CDR3 sequence (DNA): TGTGCCAGCAGCCCCTTGGAGGGTCCCTACGAGCAGTACTTC. Its protein product is CASSPLEGPYEQYF.

The chain is built from TRBV27 and TRBJ1-5; 7 bases are shared with TRBD1. This CDR3 is built from 15 residues. V shed 8 bases and J 3 bases; nucleotides not matched to a gene: 10. Germline CDR1 reads MNHEY; CDR2 reads SMNVEV (reference sequence). The CDR3, as DNA: TGTGCCAGCGGAGGGACAGTCGTAAACAATCAGCCCCAGCATTTT. It translates to CASGGTVVNNQPQHF.